The 32 T cell receptor beta chains below come from one sample, sequenced in a study of cytomegalovirus exposure and HLA in healthy donors. The PCR made use of 60 Vbeta and 13 Jbeta primers. TCRdb keeps only in-frame clones here, not all; method: immunoSEQ multiplex PCR. This sample's clone table lists over 60,000 clones. The sequenced material came from PBMCs. These receptors were collected from a female donor in good health and CMV-seropositive.

The rearrangement uses TRBV7-9 and TRBJ2-5; D gene ambiguous. The V gene's germline CDR1 is SEHNR and CDR2 FQNEAQ (reference sequence). CDR3 size: 14 residues. Trimming stripped 5 bases from V and 5 bases from J, with 15 bases between. The CDR3 coding sequence is TGTGCCAGCAGCAACCCCGATGAGTCGGAGACCCAGTACTTC. It yields the protein CASSNPDESETQYF.

V and J are TRBV30 and TRBJ1-3; TRBD1 matches 7 bases. V lost 3 bases to trimming and J lost 2 bases; unmatched junction nucleotides: 7. Germline CDR1 and CDR2: GTSNPN and SVGIG (reference sequence). The CDR3 is made up of 15 amino acids. CDR3 residues: CAWSLGDSPGNTIYF. The CDR3 nucleotides are TGTGCCTGGAGCCTCGGGGACAGTCCTGGAAACACCATATATTTT. The whole variable domain, remainder taken from reference TRBV30 and TRBJ1-3, is SQTIHQWPATLVQPVGSPLSLECTVEGTSNPNLYWYRQAAGRGLQLLFYSVGIGQISSEVPQNLSASRPQDRQFILSSKKLLLSDSGFYLCAWSLGDSPGNTIYFGEGSWLTVV.

This chain links TRBV5-1 with TRBJ2-3, with 12 bases lining up with TRBD2. The CDR3 covers 16 residues. Germline V gene sequence: CDR1 SGHRS, CDR2 YFSETQ. Germline trimming cut 4 bases from V and 1 base from J; bases unmatched to any gene: 4. The CDR3 DNA reads TGCGCCAGCAGCCCAAGGACTAGCGGGGGCACAGATACGCAGTATTTT. It yields the protein CASSPRTSGGTDTQYF.

CDR3 protein: CASSLASGTFPYEQYF. The CDR3, as DNA: TGTGCCAGCAGTTTAGCTTCCGGGACTTTCCCTTACGAGCAGTACTTC. This chain connects TRBV6-5 to TRBJ2-7, with D perhaps TRBD2 (6 bases). CDR3 length equals 16 residues. CDR1 MNHEY and CDR2 SVGAGI come from the germline V gene. V was shortened by 4 bases and J by 4 bases, with 20 bases between the two germline ends.

This sequence joins TRBV19 and TRBJ1-1; 11 nucleotides match TRBD1. This CDR3 region has 16 residues. Germline V gives CDR1 LNHDA, CDR2 SQIVND (reference sequence). With 5 bases clipped from V and 0 bases from J, the junction kept 5 bases outside the gene matches. The CDR3 spells CASSPGTGGMNTEAFF. CDR3 bases: TGTGCCAGTAGTCCCGGGACAGGGGGAATGAACACTGAAGCTTTCTTT. The whole variable domain, filled in from reference TRBV19 and TRBJ1-1, reads DGGITQSPKYLFRKEGQNVTLSCEQNLNHDAMYWYRQDPGQGLRLIYYSQIVNDFQKGDIAEGYSVSREKKESFPLTVTSAQKNPTAFYLCASSPGTGGMNTEAFFGQGTRLTVV.

This chain connects TRBV9 to TRBJ1-3; 8 nucleotides line up with TRBD1. Unmatched junction bases numbered 3, after V lost 0 bases and J lost 4 bases. The CDR3 consists of 15 residues. CDR1 and CDR2 (germline): SGDLS, YYNGEE. CDR3 nucleotides: TGTGCCAGCAGCGTAGAGTGGACAGGGGGAAACACCATATATTTT. It translates to CASSVEWTGGNTIYF.

This chain uses TRBV6-1 with TRBJ2-3; TRBD2 matches 14 bases. This CDR3 is 16 amino acids long. Trimming at V came to 4 bases and at J to 6 bases, leaving 6 bases not matched to a gene. The germline CDR1 and CDR2 sequences are MNHNS and SASEGT. The CDR3 sequence is CASSALTSGGVDTQYF. In nucleotides, the CDR3 is TGTGCCAGCAGTGCCTTGACTAGCGGGGGGGTGGATACGCAGTATTTT.

The genes are TRBV5-4 and TRBJ1-2, with 7 bases matching TRBD1. Germline V CDR1 and CDR2: SGHNT, YYREEE (reference sequence). This CDR3 is built from 14 residues. The V segment lost 4 bases and the J segment 9 bases; nucleotides outside the gene matches: 12. CDR3: CASSQPETGKRYTF. The CDR3 DNA reads TGTGCCAGCAGCCAGCCGGAGACAGGGAAGCGCTACACCTTC.

J is TRBJ1-4 and V is TRBV9; D ambiguous. CDR1 is SGDLS, CDR2 YYNGEE, per germline. This CDR3 is built from 15 residues. The V end was cut by 4 bases, the J end by 0 bases, with 10 bases between. CDR3 sequence: CASSPTGTTNEKLFF. CDR3 DNA: TGTGCCAGCAGCCCGACCGGGACAACTAATGAAAAACTGTTTTTT.

The chain uses TRBV30 and TRBJ2-4; possible D gene TRBD1, 5 bases. Trimming pared 2 bases from V and 7 bases from J, leaving 9 bases between. The CDR3 contains 12 residues. CDR1 GTSNPN and CDR2 SVGIG come from the germline V gene (reference sequence). In nucleotides, the CDR3 is TGTGCCTGGAGTCTCAGGGTGAACATTCAGTACTTC. Encoded protein: CAWSLRVNIQYF.

The chain carries TRBV27 and TRBJ2-7, with D possibly matching TRBD2 (6 bases). With 2 bases removed from V and 7 bases from J, the gap between germline ends came to 12 bases. This CDR3 has 13 amino acids. Germline V gives CDR1 MNHEY, CDR2 SMNVEV (reference sequence). CDR3 in amino acids: CASSLGGVGEQYF. CDR3 sequence (DNA): TGTGCCAGCAGTTTAGGAGGGGTCGGTGAGCAGTACTTC.

V gene TRBV2 combines with J gene TRBJ2-5, with a tentative D call TRBD2 (5 bases). Germline V gives CDR1 SNHLY, CDR2 FYNNEI. With 0 bases removed from V and 0 bases from J, the gap between germline ends came to 8 bases. The CDR3 spans 15 residues. As DNA, the CDR3 is TGTGCCAGCAGTGAAGCAAGGACTTACCAAGAGACCCAGTACTTC. Encoded protein: CASSEARTYQETQYF.

As regards this clone: A read error may produce the germline difference seen at one junction end. This CDR3 reads CASSLEGADEKLLF. The CDR3 nucleotides are TGCGCCAGCAGCTTAGAGGGGGCAGATGAAAAACTGCTTTTT. The chain recombines TRBV5-1 with TRBJ1-4, with 7 bases identical to TRBD1. Germline assignment: CDR1 SGHRS and CDR2 YFSETQ. The CDR3 is 14 residues long.

This chain connects TRBV4-3 to TRBJ2-2; 16 bases are shared with TRBD2. This CDR3 is built from 18 residues. CDR1 and CDR2 (germline): LGHNA, YSLEER. V was pared by 8 bases and J by 0 bases, with 6 bases of the junction left unmatched. The CDR3 nucleotides read TGCGCCAGCCGTCTCGGGACTAGCGGGGGGGCGAACACCGGGGAGCTGTTTTTT. This encodes CASRLGTSGGANTGELFF.

The rearrangement joins TRBV2 to TRBJ2-2; 7 nucleotides match TRBD1. This CDR3 has 15 residues. Germline V lookup: CDR1 SNHLY, CDR2 FYNNEI. V was clipped by 5 bases and J by 0 bases; unmatched bases: 3. CDR3 sequence (DNA): TGTGCCAGCAGTTCCGGGACAGCGAACACCGGGGAGCTGTTTTTT. It encodes CASSSGTANTGELFF.

V and J are TRBV4-3 and TRBJ1-2; D unclear. Trimming removed 4 bases at V and 4 bases at J, with 13 bases between. The CDR3 is made up of 14 amino acids. Germline V gene data show CDR1 as LGHNA and CDR2 as YSLEER. This CDR3 is CASSLVLEGYGYTF. CDR3 in DNA: TGCGCCAGCAGCCTCGTCTTAGAGGGCTATGGCTACACCTTC.

The genes are TRBV28 and TRBJ1-2, with TRBD1 as a possible D gene (5 bases). V was trimmed by 4 bases and J by 1 base, leaving 7 bases between them. The CDR3 totals 13 residues. Looked up from germline, CDR1 is MDHEN and CDR2 is SYDVKM. CDR3 loop: CASSSGGNYGYTF. The DNA of the CDR3 is TGTGCCAGCAGTTCCGGGGGTAACTATGGCTACACCTTC.

Here the CDR3 DNA reads TGTGCCAGCAGCAGGGAGAAATCGTACTCCTACAATGAGCAGTTCTTC. Encoded protein: CASSREKSYSYNEQFF. The chain recombines TRBV11-2 with TRBJ2-1, with D possibly matching TRBD2 (5 bases). V lost 5 bases, J lost 0 bases, and 14 bases lay in between. The CDR3 covers 16 residues. CDR1 is SGHAT and CDR2 is FQNNGV in the germline V gene.

The rearrangement uses TRBV7-6 and TRBJ2-5; perhaps TRBD2 as D (5 bases). Trimming shortened V by 5 bases and J by 5 bases, and 21 bases separated the two germline ends. The CDR3 has 16 residues. Germline CDR1 SGHVS, CDR2 FNYEAQ. Here the CDR3 DNA reads TGTGCCAGCAGCCCGAACCGGTGGGCAGGCGGGGAGACCCAGTACTTC. Its protein is CASSPNRWAGGETQYF. Drawing the rest from reference TRBV7-6 and TRBJ2-5, the complete variable domain is GAGVSQSPRYKVTKRGQDVALRCDPISGHVSLYWYRQALGQGPEFLTYFNYEAQQDKSGLPNDRFSAERPEGSISTLTIQRTEQRDSAMYRCASSPNRWAGGETQYFGPGTRLLVL.

This chain links TRBV5-1 with TRBJ1-4; 7 nucleotides agree with TRBD1. V shed 4 bases and J 5 bases; nucleotides not matched to a gene: 8. This CDR3 region has 15 residues. Germline values: CDR1 SGHRS, CDR2 YFSETQ. CDR3 in amino acids: CASSPLDRENEKLFF. The DNA of the CDR3 is TGCGCCAGCAGCCCGCTCGACAGGGAGAATGAAAAACTGTTTTTT.

The genes are TRBV5-1 and TRBJ2-5; TRBD2 is a possible D gene (6 bases). Looked up from germline, CDR1 is SGHRS and CDR2 is YFSETQ. The CDR3 covers 14 residues. Between the trimmed V and J ends, which lost 7 bases and 0 bases, there was a span of 13 bases. The CDR3 reads CASRKGLNQETQYF. Written as DNA, the CDR3 is TGCGCCAGCCGAAAGGGACTTAACCAAGAGACCCAGTACTTC.

This chain links TRBV7-9 with TRBJ1-1; perhaps TRBD1 as D (5 bases). The CDR3 loop spans 15 amino acids. Germline values: CDR1 SEHNR, CDR2 FQNEAQ (reference sequence). V lost 10 bases, J lost 0 bases, and 18 bases lay in between. DNA for the CDR3: TGTGCCATCTTTGGGAGGGCAGGGTTGAACACTGAAGCTTTCTTT. It is translated as CAIFGRAGLNTEAFF. Combining the CDR3 with reference TRBV7-9 and TRBJ1-1 gives the whole variable domain DTGVSQNPRHKITKRGQNVTFRCDPISEHNRLYWYRQTLGQGPEFLTYFQNEAQLEKSRLLSDRFSAERPKGSFSTLEIQRTEQGDSAMYLCAIFGRAGLNTEAFFGQGTRLTVV.

About this clone: The identical CDR3 is also encoded by other nucleotide sequences in the sample. This rearrangement joins TRBV5-6 to TRBJ2-7, with 10 bases fitting TRBD2. The CDR3 has 14 amino acids. Germline-derived CDR1 and CDR2 are SGHDT and YYEEEE. Germline trimming cut 4 bases from V and 1 base from J; bases unmatched to any gene: 2. The CDR3 sequence: CASSATSGSYEQYF. The CDR3 coding sequence is TGTGCCAGCAGCGCGACTAGCGGGTCCTACGAGCAGTACTTC.

The rearrangement joins TRBV5-1 to TRBJ1-2; 7 nucleotides match TRBD1. The CDR3 has 15 amino acids. Germline V lookup: CDR1 SGHRS, CDR2 YFSETQ. The trim removed 4 bases at V and 7 bases at J, leaving 13 bases unmatched. Written as DNA, the CDR3 is TGCGCCAGCAGCCCTGGGGGCCGGGACAGCCTTGGCTACACCTTC. Translation gives CASSPGGRDSLGYTF.

The V gene is TRBV10-3, the J gene TRBJ1-4; TRBD1 aligns across 7 bases. The CDR3 contains 15 residues. J was trimmed by 5 bases and V by 3 bases; bases with no gene match: 6. The germline V gene encodes CDR1 ENHRY and CDR2 SYGVKD. Written as DNA, the CDR3 is TGTGCCATCAGTGACCCGGACAGGCCAAATGAAAAACTGTTTTTT. Translating it yields CAISDPDRPNEKLFF.

The chain recombines TRBV18 with TRBJ2-5, with 8 bases aligning to TRBD2. CDR3 length: 17 residues. The junction had 10 bases not matched to a gene; V was cut back by 3 bases and J by 1 base. CDR1 is KGHSH and CDR2 is LQKENI in the germline V gene. The DNA of the CDR3 is TGTGCCAGCTCACCTTTCGCGGGAGGCCACCTCCAAGAGACCCAGTACTTC. Its translation is CASSPFAGGHLQETQYF. The full variable domain, in which reference TRBV18 and TRBJ2-5 provide the parts outside the CDR3, is NAGVMQNPRHLVRRRGQEARLRCSPMKGHSHVYWYRQLPEEGLKFMVYLQKENIIDESGMPKERFSAEFPKEGPSILRIQQVVRGDSAAYFCASSPFAGGHLQETQYFGPGTRLLVL.

The V call is TRBV27, the J call TRBJ2-1; 14 bases align to TRBD2. The J segment lost 8 bases and the V segment lost 4 bases, leaving 7 bases of the junction unmatched. There are 16 residues in the CDR3. In germline, CDR1 is MNHEY, CDR2 SMNVEV (reference sequence). The CDR3 coding sequence is TGTGCCAGCAGTTCGGCAGGACTAGCGGGAGGAGATGAGCAGTTCTTC. It encodes CASSSAGLAGGDEQFF.

The rearrangement uses TRBV7-2 and TRBJ1-6; a possible D gene is TRBD1 (6 bases). This CDR3 is built from 14 residues. V gave up 6 bases and J gave up 5 bases, with 11 bases separating them. Germline CDR1 is SGHTA and CDR2 is FQGNSA. The CDR3 loop reads CASSPGVNNSPLHF. The DNA of the CDR3 is TGTGCCAGCAGTCCAGGGGTAAATAATTCACCCCTCCACTTT.

V usage is TRBV9 and J usage is TRBJ2-2, with 16 bases that match TRBD2. CDR1 is SGDLS and CDR2 is YYNGEE in the germline V gene. The CDR3 has 18 residues. V lost 0 bases, J lost 6 bases, and 5 bases stayed unmatched. CDR3 region: CASSVAPGLAGGPGELFF. CDR3 DNA: TGTGCCAGCAGCGTAGCCCCGGGACTAGCGGGGGGGCCCGGGGAGCTGTTTTTT.

The chain couples TRBV30 to TRBJ2-1; D not resolved. Germline V gene lookup returns CDR1 GTSNPN and CDR2 SVGIG (reference sequence). V was pared by 0 bases and J by 7 bases, with 4 bases between. The CDR3 is made up of 11 amino acids. CDR3 residues: CAWSVQNEQFF. In DNA, the CDR3 is TGTGCCTGGAGTGTACAAAATGAGCAGTTCTTC.

The CDR3 spells CASSQDRGTQYF. For the CDR3, the DNA is TGCGCCAGCAGCCAAGATCGGGGTACGCAGTATTTT. The V and J genes are TRBV4-1 and TRBJ2-3; a weak D match, TRBD2 (5 bases). Per germline, CDR1 MGHRA and CDR2 YSYEKL. Trimming removed 0 bases from V and 8 bases from J, with 6 bases in between. This CDR3 is built from 12 residues.

This chain links TRBV5-1 with TRBJ2-1; 10 bases fit TRBD2. CDR1 and CDR2 from the germline V gene are SGHRS and YFSETQ. This CDR3 is 15 amino acids long. Trimming cost V 0 bases and J 6 bases; bases outside gene matches: 3. This chain's CDR3 is CASSLAAGGGNEQFF. The DNA of the CDR3 is TGCGCCAGCAGCTTGGCAGCGGGAGGGGGCAATGAGCAGTTCTTC.